A selection of T cell receptor delta chains follows, all from one sample in a study of human gamma delta and Vdelta1 T cells. No antigens are known for them. TCRdb re-called clones from the PCR reads via CATT. This table holds several thousand delta-chain clones, about 40% found once. Sequencing used Vdelta1 gamma-delta T cells from blood grown in culture (DOT cells). The source is a human donor in good health. Each CDR3 is given with its conserved first and last residue. D genes are given only for firm matches. The size entry is marked missing in some rows and otherwise reads once, few, many or a size class.

D: NA
V: TRDV1
length: 18
size: medium-sized
J: TRDJ1
DNA: TGTGCTCTTGGGGATTTGACTAGGCGTAGACCTAGCGCCGATAAACTCATCTTT
CDR3: CALGDLTRRRPSADKLIF

D: NA
V: TRDV1
length: 18
size: medium-sized
J: TRDJ1
DNA: TGTGCTCTTGGGGAATCCTTCCCGCTGTGGGGAAACACCGATAAACTCATCTTT
CDR3: CALGESFPLWGNTDKLIF

D: TRDD3
V: TRDV1
length: 24
size: NA
J: TRDJ2
DNA: TGTGCTCTTGGGGAACTAGTACGGGCCGTCACCTGGGCCTATACTGGGGCCCGGGCAGCACAACTCTTCTTT
CDR3: CALGELVRAVTWAYTGARAAQLFF

D: TRDD3
V: TRDV1
length: 20
size: NA
J: TRDJ1
DNA: TGTGCTCTTGGTGGACTCGGTCCTAGATGGGGGATAAGGGCCACCGATAAACTCATCTTT
CDR3: CALGGLGPRWGIRATDKLIF

D: NA
V: TRDV1
length: 19
size: once
J: TRDJ1
DNA: TGTGCTCTTGGGGAACATGGGAACAAGCTGGGGCCGTACACCGATAAACTCATCTTT
CDR3: CALGEHGNKLGPYTDKLIF

D: TRDD2
V: TRDV1
length: 18
size: NA
J: TRDJ1
DNA: TGTGCTCTTGGGGAACTACTTCCTAGGGGTTTTTACACCGATAAACTCATCTTT
CDR3: CALGELLPRGFYTDKLIF

D: TRDD3
V: TRDV1
length: 20
size: NA
J: TRDJ1
DNA: TGTGCTCTTGGGGAACCAAGGGTCTCAATTGGGGGATATGGCACCGATAAACTCATCTTT
CDR3: CALGEPRVSIGGYGTDKLIF

D: NA
V: TRDV1
length: 14
size: few
J: TRDJ1
DNA: TGTGCTCTTGGGACGGGCCTAAACACCGATAAACTCATCTTT
CDR3: CALGTGLNTDKLIF

D: NA
V: TRDV1
length: 18
size: once
J: TRDJ1
DNA: NA
CDR3: CALGDWERWGPASDKLIF

D: NA
V: TRDV1
length: 18
size: NA
J: TRDJ1
DNA: TGTGCTCTTGGGGAACTGGGGCCTAGGCACCAAAACACCGATAAACTCATCTTT
CDR3: CALGELGPRHQNTDKLIF

D: TRDD3
V: TRDV1
length: 21
size: NA
J: TRDJ1
DNA: TGTGCTCTTGGGGCTGGAGGAAGTTTGAACTGGGGGATACGCGGCACCGATAAACTCATCTTT
CDR3: CALGAGGSLNWGIRGTDKLIF

D: TRDD3
V: TRDV1
length: 24
size: once
J: TRDJ1
DNA: TGTGCTCTTGGGCCCCGCCCCCATCTACGGTATGGTGGGGGATACTCCTTGTACACCGATAAACTCATCTTT
CDR3: CALGPRPHLRYGGGYSLYTDKLIF

D: NA
V: TRDV1
length: 14
size: once
J: TRDJ1
DNA: TGTGCTCTTGGGAAGAAGAAGTACACCGATAAACTCATCTTT
CDR3: CALGKKKYTDKLIF

D: NA
V: TRDV1
length: 14
size: few
J: TRDJ1
DNA: TGTGCTCTTGGGGAACTCTTGGCCTCTAGAAAACTCATCTTT
CDR3: CALGELLASRKLIF

D: TRDD3
V: TRDV1
length: 14
size: NA
J: TRDJ1
DNA: TGTGCTCTTGGGATCTGGGGATACAGCGATAAACTCATCTTT
CDR3: CALGIWGYSDKLIF

D: NA
V: TRDV1
length: 20
size: NA
J: TRDJ1
DNA: TGTGCTCTTGGGGAAAAAGCCAACCGGCGCTGGGGACTCAGCACCGATAAACTCATCTTT
CDR3: CALGEKANRRWGLSTDKLIF

D: TRDD2
V: TRDV2
length: 16
size: NA
J: TRDJ1
DNA: TGTGCCTGGCACCGGTGGGAGTGCCTTCCTTCTGACGGACTCATCTTT
CDR3: CAWHRWECLPSDGLIF

D: NA
V: TRDV1
length: 19
size: NA
J: TRDJ1
DNA: TGTGCTCTTGGGGAACGTCTCAGTTCTCCCTTACTACCCACCGATAAACTCATCTTT
CDR3: CALGERLSSPLLPTDKLIF

D: TRDD3
V: TRDV1
length: 22
size: few
J: TRDJ1
DNA: TGTGCTCTTGGGGAACTAGGCCTTCCCAATGTACTGGGGGATACTGACACCGATAAACTCATCTTT
CDR3: CALGELGLPNVLGDTDTDKLIF

D: NA
V: TRDV1
length: 14
size: NA
J: TRDJ1
DNA: TGTGCTCTTGGGACCCGTGGGGCTGCCGATAAACGCATCTTT
CDR3: CALGTRGAADKRIF

D: TRDD3
V: TRDV1
length: 22
size: medium-sized
J: TRDJ1
DNA: TGTGCTCTTGGGAAGAACGCTCCTACTACTGGGGGGCGGAGTCGGTGCACCGATAAACTCATCTTT
CDR3: CALGKNAPTTGGRSRCTDKLIF

D: TRDD3
V: TRDV1
length: 19
size: NA
J: TRDJ1
DNA: TGTGCTCTTGGGGAGGAACCCACACGGCTTACTGGGGTCTACGATAAACTCATCTTT
CDR3: CALGEEPTRLTGVYDKLIF

D: NA
V: TRAV38-2/DV8
length: 21
size: NA
J: TRDJ1
DNA: TGTGCTTTCATCCCTTTTCACCGCTTCCTACGGGATACAAGGTACACCGATAAACTCATCTTT
CDR3: CAFIPFHRFLRDTRYTDKLIF

D: TRDD3
V: TRDV1
length: 26
size: NA
J: TRDJ1
DNA: TGTGCTCTTGGGGAACTAGATCGTCTTCCTCCGAAAAAAACTCGCTGGGGGATAACGGGGACCGATAAACTCATCTTT
CDR3: CALGELDRLPPKKTRWGITGTDKLIF

D: TRDD3
V: TRDV1
length: 21
size: NA
J: TRDJ1
DNA: TGTGCTCTTGGGGACGCCACCTTCCGCCCTACTACCCACTGGGGGCCTTATAAACTCATCTTT
CDR3: CALGDATFRPTTHWGPYKLIF

D: TRDD3
V: TRDV1
length: 23
size: NA
J: TRDJ1
DNA: TGTGCTCTTGGGGAACTGAGGTCCCCTTCCTACGCCCCCCTGGGGGATACGCCCGATAAACTCATCTTT
CDR3: CALGELRSPSYAPLGDTPDKLIF

D: NA
V: TRDV1
length: 21
size: NA
J: TRDJ1
DNA: TGTGCTCTTGGGGAACGTCGAACTCCCCGTTTAATGGACCTAAAGGCCGATAAACTCATCTTT
CDR3: CALGERRTPRLMDLKADKLIF

D: NA
V: TRDV1
length: 16
size: NA
J: TRDJ1
DNA: TGTGCTCTTGGGGAAAGGAGGGGGAAGGGGGCTGATAAACTCATCTTT
CDR3: CALGERRGKGADKLIF